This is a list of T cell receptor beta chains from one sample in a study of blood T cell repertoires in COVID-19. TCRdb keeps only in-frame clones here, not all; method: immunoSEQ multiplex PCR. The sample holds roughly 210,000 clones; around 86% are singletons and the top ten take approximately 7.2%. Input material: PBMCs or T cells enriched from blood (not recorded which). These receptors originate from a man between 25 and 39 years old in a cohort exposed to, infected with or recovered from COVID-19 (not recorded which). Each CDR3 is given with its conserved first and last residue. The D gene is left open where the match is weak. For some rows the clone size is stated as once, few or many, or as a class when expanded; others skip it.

CDR3nt: TGTGCCAGCAGCCCCCCAGGGGACACCGGGGAGCTGTTTTTT; CDR3aa: CASSPPGDTGELFF; j_gene: TRBJ2-2; abundance: -; d_gene: -; v_gene: TRBV14
CDR3nt: TGTGCCAGCAGCGAGGGACTCTACAATGAGCAGTTCTTC; CDR3aa: CASSEGLYNEQFF; j_gene: TRBJ2-1; abundance: once; d_gene: -; v_gene: TRBV7-9
CDR3nt: TGTGCCAGCAGTGGTTACAGGGGGCTTATGAACACTGAAGCTTTCTTT; CDR3aa: CASSGYRGLMNTEAFF; j_gene: TRBJ1-1; abundance: -; d_gene: TRBD1; v_gene: TRBV25-1
CDR3nt: TGTGCCAGCAGTTTCCAGGGGTTGAGCACAGATACGCAGTATTTT; CDR3aa: CASSFQGLSTDTQYF; j_gene: TRBJ2-3; abundance: -; d_gene: -; v_gene: TRBV28
CDR3nt: TGTGCCACCAGTGATGGGGACATCTATGGCTACACCTTC; CDR3aa: CATSDGDIYGYTF; j_gene: TRBJ1-2; abundance: -; d_gene: -; v_gene: TRBV24-1
CDR3nt: TGTGCCAGCAGCAAATCGCGCAGGGACTCCTACGAGCAGTACTTC; CDR3aa: CASSKSRRDSYEQYF; j_gene: TRBJ2-7; abundance: -; d_gene: -; v_gene: TRBV21-1
CDR3nt: TGTGCCAGCAGCGCGGGGACTCTCATGGCAGGTACGCAGTATTTT; CDR3aa: CASSAGTLMAGTQYF; j_gene: TRBJ2-3; abundance: -; d_gene: -; v_gene: TRBV9
CDR3nt: TGTGCCAGCAACACCCCTAGGGAGGGCCAGGCTGAAGCTTTCTTT; CDR3aa: CASNTPREGQAEAFF; j_gene: TRBJ1-1; abundance: -; d_gene: -; v_gene: TRBV28
CDR3nt: TGTGCCAGGTCCCCCGGACAGGGTGGATCACCCCTCCACTTT; CDR3aa: CARSPGQGGSPLHF; j_gene: TRBJ1-6; abundance: -; d_gene: TRBD1; v_gene: TRBV2
CDR3nt: TGTGCCAGCAGCTTTACGGCCAAGACAGGGGCCTACGAGCAGTACTTC; CDR3aa: CASSFTAKTGAYEQYF; j_gene: TRBJ2-7; abundance: many; d_gene: TRBD1; v_gene: TRBV9
CDR3nt: TGTGCCAGCAGCTTGTTAGGACAGGGTGTCCACGAGCAGTACTTC; CDR3aa: CASSLLGQGVHEQYF; j_gene: TRBJ2-7; abundance: -; d_gene: TRBD1; v_gene: TRBV5-4
CDR3nt: TGTGCCAGCACGGCGGCAGGTCCAGGGGGCAATCAGCCCCAGCATTTT; CDR3aa: CASTAAGPGGNQPQHF; j_gene: TRBJ1-5; abundance: -; d_gene: -; v_gene: TRBV7-9
CDR3nt: TGTGCCAGCAGCGTCGGACAGTCCAATCAGCCCCAGCATTTT; CDR3aa: CASSVGQSNQPQHF; j_gene: TRBJ1-5; abundance: -; d_gene: -; v_gene: TRBV5-8
CDR3nt: TGTGCCAGCAGCACCAGGGACAGTTATAATTCACCCCTCCACTTT; CDR3aa: CASSTRDSYNSPLHF; j_gene: TRBJ1-6; abundance: -; d_gene: TRBD1; v_gene: TRBV7-2
CDR3nt: TGTGCCACCAGTGCCTGGGGGGGGGTGGCTAGCGGGAGCTACAATGAGCAGTTCTTC; CDR3aa: CATSAWGGVASGSYNEQFF; j_gene: TRBJ2-1; abundance: -; d_gene: TRBD2; v_gene: TRBV24-1
CDR3nt: TGTGCCAGCAGCGAACTAGTCAAATCCAATGAGCAGTTCTTC; CDR3aa: CASSELVKSNEQFF; j_gene: TRBJ2-1; abundance: -; d_gene: -; v_gene: TRBV9
CDR3nt: TGTGCCAGCAGCGTGGCTCCCTCGGGCTACGAGCAGTACTTC; CDR3aa: CASSVAPSGYEQYF; j_gene: TRBJ2-7; abundance: -; d_gene: -; v_gene: TRBV9
CDR3nt: TGTGCCAGCAGTTTATCTGTAGTCCGACAGGGACACTATGGCTACACCTTC; CDR3aa: CASSLSVVRQGHYGYTF; j_gene: TRBJ1-2; abundance: -; d_gene: TRBD1; v_gene: TRBV27
CDR3nt: TGTGCCAGCAGCTTCGGCGGGACGAACACTGAAGCTTTCTTT; CDR3aa: CASSFGGTNTEAFF; j_gene: TRBJ1-1; abundance: -; d_gene: -; v_gene: TRBV13
CDR3nt: TGTGCCAGCAGTTACTCGGGTAGCGGGAGACAGAATGAGCAGTTCTTC; CDR3aa: CASSYSGSGRQNEQFF; j_gene: TRBJ2-1; abundance: -; d_gene: TRBD2; v_gene: TRBV6-2/TRBV6-3
CDR3nt: TGCAGTGCTAGTCGGCGGTATCGGGACAGGGGGTTGCAGCCCCAGCATTTT; CDR3aa: CSASRRYRDRGLQPQHF; j_gene: TRBJ1-5; abundance: -; d_gene: TRBD1; v_gene: TRBV20-1
CDR3nt: TGCGCCAGCAGCCAAGAGGCGAGAGGGACTGGACTAGCGGTTTACAATGAGCAGTTCTTC; CDR3aa: CASSQEARGTGLAVYNEQFF; j_gene: TRBJ2-1; abundance: -; d_gene: TRBD2; v_gene: TRBV4-1
CDR3nt: TGTGCCAGCAGGGACTCCTCACACACAGATACGCAGTATTTT; CDR3aa: CASRDSSHTDTQYF; j_gene: TRBJ2-3; abundance: -; d_gene: -; v_gene: TRBV2
CDR3nt: TGTGCCAGCAGCTTAACTCGGACTAGCGGGAGGGCTAGCACAGATACGCAGTATTTT; CDR3aa: CASSLTRTSGRASTDTQYF; j_gene: TRBJ2-3; abundance: -; d_gene: TRBD2; v_gene: TRBV7-3
CDR3nt: TGTGCCAGCACAATCGGCGGGGGAGGCACAGATACGCAGTATTTT; CDR3aa: CASTIGGGGTDTQYF; j_gene: TRBJ2-3; abundance: -; d_gene: -; v_gene: TRBV21-1
CDR3nt: TGCGCCAGCAGCCAAGATCCCCAATACACTGAAGCTTTCTTT; CDR3aa: CASSQDPQYTEAFF; j_gene: TRBJ1-1; abundance: -; d_gene: -; v_gene: TRBV4-1
CDR3nt: TGTGCCAGCAGCCCGCAGGGGGCTGGGGCCAACGTCCTGACTTTC; CDR3aa: CASSPQGAGANVLTF; j_gene: TRBJ2-6; abundance: -; d_gene: TRBD1; v_gene: TRBV7-9
CDR3nt: TGTGCCAGACCTGCCAACCAGGGCATGAACACTGAAGCTTTCTTT; CDR3aa: CARPANQGMNTEAFF; j_gene: TRBJ1-1; abundance: -; d_gene: -; v_gene: TRBV6-5
CDR3nt: TGTGCCAGCAGCTTAGAGGGCAGGGGGCTCCTCTCTGGAAACACCATATATTTT; CDR3aa: CASSLEGRGLLSGNTIYF; j_gene: TRBJ1-3; abundance: -; d_gene: TRBD1; v_gene: TRBV7-2
CDR3nt: TGTGCCAGTAGTATACCCGCGGGGGGACGGGGCTATGGCTACACCTTC; CDR3aa: CASSIPAGGRGYGYTF; j_gene: TRBJ1-2; abundance: once; d_gene: -; v_gene: TRBV19
CDR3nt: TGTGCCAGCAGCGTAGCTCTGAAAGGGGGCAAAGTCACTGAAGCTTTCTTT; CDR3aa: CASSVALKGGKVTEAFF; j_gene: TRBJ1-1; abundance: -; d_gene: TRBD1; v_gene: TRBV9
CDR3nt: TGTGCCAGCAGTTTATCAGCCTTGGGACTAGCGTACGAGCAGTACTTC; CDR3aa: CASSLSALGLAYEQYF; j_gene: TRBJ2-7; abundance: -; d_gene: TRBD2; v_gene: TRBV27
CDR3nt: TGTGCCAGCAGCCAAGTCGCTAGCGGGGCCGGCGAGACCCAGTACTTC; CDR3aa: CASSQVASGAGETQYF; j_gene: TRBJ2-5; abundance: -; d_gene: TRBD2; v_gene: TRBV14
CDR3nt: TGTGCCAGCAGCTTTGGACTAGCGGGTTCCTACGAGCAGTACTTC; CDR3aa: CASSFGLAGSYEQYF; j_gene: TRBJ2-7; abundance: -; d_gene: TRBD2; v_gene: TRBV7-6
CDR3nt: TGTGCCAGTAGTATAGTTCAGGTCAATCAGCCCCAGCATTTT; CDR3aa: CASSIVQVNQPQHF; j_gene: TRBJ1-5; abundance: -; d_gene: -; v_gene: TRBV19
CDR3nt: TGTGCCAGTAGTATAGGTTGGAGTAGCGGCAGGCCCACAGATTACAATGAGCAGTTCTTC; CDR3aa: CASSIGWSSGRPTDYNEQFF; j_gene: TRBJ2-1; abundance: -; d_gene: -; v_gene: TRBV19
CDR3nt: TGTGCCAGCAGTTTATCGATGGAGGTGGTAGAGACCCAGTACTTC; CDR3aa: CASSLSMEVVETQYF; j_gene: TRBJ2-5; abundance: once; d_gene: -; v_gene: TRBV27
CDR3nt: TGTGCCACCAGCAGAGACCTCTTGGCTCCTGAGCAGTACTTC; CDR3aa: CATSRDLLAPEQYF; j_gene: TRBJ2-7; abundance: -; d_gene: -; v_gene: TRBV15
CDR3nt: TGTGCCAGTTCCTCGCCCCGGGACAGGGGATCCGGGGCCAACGTCCTGACTTTC; CDR3aa: CASSSPRDRGSGANVLTF; j_gene: TRBJ2-6; abundance: -; d_gene: TRBD1; v_gene: TRBV19
CDR3nt: TGTGCCAGCAGCACCTCGGGAGCCGGGAGGGAGCAGTACTTC; CDR3aa: CASSTSGAGREQYF; j_gene: TRBJ2-7; abundance: -; d_gene: TRBD2; v_gene: TRBV9
CDR3nt: TGTGCCAGCGGCTCCTCGGGTAGCACAGATACGCAGTATTTT; CDR3aa: CASGSSGSTDTQYF; j_gene: TRBJ2-3; abundance: -; d_gene: -; v_gene: TRBV28
CDR3nt: TGTGCCAGCAGTTTATGGCCCGAGCAGGCAGGGGACGATTATCAGCCCCAGCATTTT; CDR3aa: CASSLWPEQAGDDYQPQHF; j_gene: TRBJ1-5; abundance: -; d_gene: -; v_gene: TRBV28
CDR3nt: TGCGCCAGCAGCCAAGATCATGTCGGGACAAATCATAACTATGGCTACACCTTC; CDR3aa: CASSQDHVGTNHNYGYTF; j_gene: TRBJ1-2; abundance: -; d_gene: -; v_gene: TRBV4-3
CDR3nt: TGTGCCAGCAGTAAACACAGGGGATCCTACGAGCAGTACTTC; CDR3aa: CASSKHRGSYEQYF; j_gene: TRBJ2-7; abundance: -; d_gene: TRBD1; v_gene: TRBV6-5
CDR3nt: TGTGCGACGGGCCTCGGAGGTCCGGCCAAAAACATTCAGTACTTC; CDR3aa: CATGLGGPAKNIQYF; j_gene: TRBJ2-4; abundance: -; d_gene: -; v_gene: TRBV5-5
CDR3nt: TGTGCCAGCAGCTTAGTAGGGGGAACAACTAATGAAAAACTGTTTTTT; CDR3aa: CASSLVGGTTNEKLFF; j_gene: TRBJ1-4; abundance: few; d_gene: -; v_gene: TRBV7-6
CDR3nt: TGTGCCAGCAGAGCGAACAGGGTAGACACAGATACGCAGTATTTT; CDR3aa: CASRANRVDTDTQYF; j_gene: TRBJ2-3; abundance: -; d_gene: -; v_gene: TRBV28
CDR3nt: TGTGCCAGCGGAGGAGGTGAGCAGTTCTTC; CDR3aa: CASGGGEQFF; j_gene: TRBJ2-1; abundance: -; d_gene: -; v_gene: TRBV9
CDR3nt: TGTGCCAGCAGGTCGACAGGTTCTAACTATGGCTACACCTTC; CDR3aa: CASRSTGSNYGYTF; j_gene: TRBJ1-2; abundance: once; d_gene: -; v_gene: TRBV7-9
CDR3nt: TGTGCCACCAGTGATCATCTGACAGGGGATAACTATGGCTACACCTTC; CDR3aa: CATSDHLTGDNYGYTF; j_gene: TRBJ1-2; abundance: few; d_gene: TRBD1; v_gene: TRBV24-1
CDR3nt: TGTGCCAGCCGAAACAGGGGTGGCACTGAAGCTTTCTTT; CDR3aa: CASRNRGGTEAFF; j_gene: TRBJ1-1; abundance: -; d_gene: TRBD1; v_gene: TRBV28
CDR3nt: TGCGCCAGCAGCCGCCTAGCGGGGTACGTACAAGAGACCCAGTACTTC; CDR3aa: CASSRLAGYVQETQYF; j_gene: TRBJ2-5; abundance: -; d_gene: TRBD2; v_gene: TRBV4-1
CDR3nt: TGTGCCAGCAGACCCGGGGGTGGCCACGAGCAGTACTTC; CDR3aa: CASRPGGGHEQYF; j_gene: TRBJ2-7; abundance: -; d_gene: -; v_gene: TRBV7-9
CDR3nt: TGTGCCAGCAGGTCTCCAGGGGGTATGAACACTGAAGCTTTCTTT; CDR3aa: CASRSPGGMNTEAFF; j_gene: TRBJ1-1; abundance: -; d_gene: TRBD1; v_gene: TRBV28
CDR3nt: TGTGCCACCAGTGATCCTTCGGGGGGCTCCTACAATGAGCAGTTCTTC; CDR3aa: CATSDPSGGSYNEQFF; j_gene: TRBJ2-1; abundance: -; d_gene: TRBD2; v_gene: TRBV24-1
CDR3nt: TGTGCCAGCAGCAACTATAGCGGGGGGGCCTACGAGCAGTACTTC; CDR3aa: CASSNYSGGAYEQYF; j_gene: TRBJ2-7; abundance: few; d_gene: TRBD2; v_gene: TRBV11-2
CDR3nt: TGTGCCAGCAGTCCCCGGACTAGCGGATACAATGAGCAGTTCTTC; CDR3aa: CASSPRTSGYNEQFF; j_gene: TRBJ2-1; abundance: few; d_gene: TRBD2; v_gene: TRBV6-5
CDR3nt: TGTGCCAGCAGCTTACCAACAGGTCCCGAGCAGTACTTC; CDR3aa: CASSLPTGPEQYF; j_gene: TRBJ2-7; abundance: -; d_gene: -; v_gene: TRBV5-4
CDR3nt: TGTGCCAGCAGCCTCTCCTATCGACAGGGGGCTGGAAACACCATATATTTT; CDR3aa: CASSLSYRQGAGNTIYF; j_gene: TRBJ1-3; abundance: few; d_gene: TRBD1; v_gene: TRBV28